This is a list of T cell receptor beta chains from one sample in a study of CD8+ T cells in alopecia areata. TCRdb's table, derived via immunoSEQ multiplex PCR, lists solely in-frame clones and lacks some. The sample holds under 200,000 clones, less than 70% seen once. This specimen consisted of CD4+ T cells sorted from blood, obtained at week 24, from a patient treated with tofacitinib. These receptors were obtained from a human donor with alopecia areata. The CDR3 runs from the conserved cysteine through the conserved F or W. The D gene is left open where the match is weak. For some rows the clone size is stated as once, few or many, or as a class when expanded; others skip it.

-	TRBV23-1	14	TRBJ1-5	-	CASSRTDLRQPQHF	TGCGCCAGCAGTCGAACGGATCTCCGGCAGCCCCAGCATTTT
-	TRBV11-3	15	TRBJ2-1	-	CASSSYGGPVNEQFF	TGTGCCAGCAGCTCTTACGGGGGGCCAGTCAATGAGCAGTTCTTC
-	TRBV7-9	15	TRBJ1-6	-	CASSLGPGPNSPLHF	TGTGCCAGCAGCTTGGGTCCAGGCCCTAATTCACCCCTCCACTTT
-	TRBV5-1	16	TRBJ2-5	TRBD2	CASSWGTSLGQETQYF	TGCGCCAGCAGCTGGGGGACTAGTCTGGGACAAGAGACCCAGTACTTC
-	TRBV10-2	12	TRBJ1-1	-	CASSEQNTEAFF	TGCGCCAGCAGTGAACAGAACACTGAAGCTTTCTTT
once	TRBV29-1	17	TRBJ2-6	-	CSVERAGDTSGANVLTF	TGCAGCGTTGAGAGGGCAGGCGATACCTCTGGGGCCAACGTCCTGACTTTC
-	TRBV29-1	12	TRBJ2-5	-	CSVDAGQETQYF	TGCAGCGTTGACGCAGGACAAGAGACCCAGTACTTC
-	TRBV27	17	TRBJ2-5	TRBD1	CASRKRAGGILEETQYF	TGTGCATCCAGGAAGCGGGCAGGGGGCATTCTGGAAGAGACCCAGTACTTC
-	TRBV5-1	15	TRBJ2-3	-	CASSLVKGGPDTQYF	TGCGCCAGCAGCTTGGTGAAGGGGGGCCCAGATACGCAGTATTTT
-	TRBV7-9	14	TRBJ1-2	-	CASSSFGSGDGYTF	TGTGCCAGCAGCTCCTTCGGATCCGGGGATGGCTACACCTTC
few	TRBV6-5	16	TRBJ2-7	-	CASSYSSAGVPYEQYF	TGTGCCAGCAGTTACTCGAGTGCAGGGGTTCCCTACGAGCAGTACTTC
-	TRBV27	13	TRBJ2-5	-	CASRGVTRETQYF	TGTGCCAGCAGGGGCGTGACGCGAGAGACCCAGTACTTC
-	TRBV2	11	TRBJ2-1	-	CASRAYNEQFF	TGTGCCAGCAGGGCCTACAATGAGCAGTTCTTC
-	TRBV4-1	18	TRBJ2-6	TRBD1	CASSQDGTGFAGANVLTF	TGCGCCAGCAGCCAAGATGGGACAGGTTTCGCAGGGGCCAACGTCCTGACTTTC
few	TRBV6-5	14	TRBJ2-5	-	CASSPSWGQETQYF	TGTGCCAGCAGTCCCAGCTGGGGGCAAGAGACCCAGTACTTC